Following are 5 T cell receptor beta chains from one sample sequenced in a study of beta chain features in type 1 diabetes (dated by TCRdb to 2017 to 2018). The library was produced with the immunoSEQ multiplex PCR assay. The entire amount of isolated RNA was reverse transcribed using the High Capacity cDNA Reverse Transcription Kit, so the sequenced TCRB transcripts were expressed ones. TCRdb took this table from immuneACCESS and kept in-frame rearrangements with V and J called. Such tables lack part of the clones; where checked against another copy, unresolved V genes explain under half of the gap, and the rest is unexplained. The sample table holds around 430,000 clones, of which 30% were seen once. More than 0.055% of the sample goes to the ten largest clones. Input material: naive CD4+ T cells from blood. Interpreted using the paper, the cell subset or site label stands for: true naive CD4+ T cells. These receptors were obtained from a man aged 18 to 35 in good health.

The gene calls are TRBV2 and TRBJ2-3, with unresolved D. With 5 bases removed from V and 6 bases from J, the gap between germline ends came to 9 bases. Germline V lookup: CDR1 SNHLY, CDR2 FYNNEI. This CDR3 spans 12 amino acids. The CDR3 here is CASSRHYDTQYF. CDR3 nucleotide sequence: TGTGCCAGCAGTCGCCACTACGATACGCAGTATTTT.

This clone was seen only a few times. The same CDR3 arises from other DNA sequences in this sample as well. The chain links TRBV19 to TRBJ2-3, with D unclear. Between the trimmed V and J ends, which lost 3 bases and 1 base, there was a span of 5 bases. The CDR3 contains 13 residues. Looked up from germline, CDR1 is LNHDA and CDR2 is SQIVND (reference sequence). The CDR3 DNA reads TGTGCCAGTAGTATCCAGGGCACAGATACGCAGTATTTT. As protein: CASSIQGTDTQYF.

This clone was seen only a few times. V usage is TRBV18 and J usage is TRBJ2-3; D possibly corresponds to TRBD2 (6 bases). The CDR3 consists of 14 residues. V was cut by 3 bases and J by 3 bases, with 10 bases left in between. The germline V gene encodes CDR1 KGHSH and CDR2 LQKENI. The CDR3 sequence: CASSPGLETDTQYF. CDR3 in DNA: TGTGCCAGCTCACCGGGACTTGAGACAGATACGCAGTATTTT.

Here the CDR3 DNA reads TGCAGCGTTGCTGGATTTGAAGCTTTCTTT. It is translated as CSVAGFEAFF. This sequence joins TRBV29-1 and TRBJ1-1; no reliable D call. The V end was cut by 4 bases, the J end by 7 bases, with 7 bases between. The CDR3 sequence is 10 residues long. Looked up from germline, CDR1 is SQVTM and CDR2 is ANQGSEA.

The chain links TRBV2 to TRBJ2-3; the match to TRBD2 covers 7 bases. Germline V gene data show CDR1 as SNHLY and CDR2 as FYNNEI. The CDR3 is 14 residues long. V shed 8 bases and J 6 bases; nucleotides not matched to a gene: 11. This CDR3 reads CASGLAGEGDTQYF. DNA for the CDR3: TGTGCCAGCGGACTGGCGGGAGAGGGGGATACGCAGTATTTT.